This TCR beta chain was identified during a study of Graves' ophthalmopathy and Graves' hyperthyroidism. The CDR3 length is 14 residues. Germline loops: CDR1 DFQATT, CDR2 SNEGSKA (reference sequence). The V gene end was trimmed by 2 bases and the J gene end by 3 bases; junction bases not matched to a gene: 7. Overall study findings and caveats: Most expanded clonotypes in thyroid above 0.001 frequency also showed up in blood. Built on 13 signatures, a model told ophthalmopathy apart from stable hyperthyroidism with 87.88% sensitivity and almost 84% specificity.

In regard to this clonotype: As yet, its antigen is unknown.

TCR beta CDR3 amplification used RNA transcripts. Investigators did first-round RT-PCR with HTBI primers, then second-round multiplex PCR. MiXCR, run by TCRdb on the multiplex PCR reads, gives a single entry per CDR3 protein. This table holds about 700,000 distinct CDR3 sequences, under 50% found once. Sequenced: peripheral blood. The clonotype was recovered from an adult man with Graves' ophthalmopathy. V usage is TRBV20-1 and J usage is TRBJ2-7; 7 nucleotides line up with TRBD2. The CDR3 DNA reads TGCAGTGCTAGAACCAGCTCGGGGGGCTACGAGCAGTACTTC. Its protein product is CSARTSSGGYEQYF.